Below, 7 T cell receptor beta chains from the same sample are listed, as sequenced in a study of Graves' ophthalmopathy and Graves' hyperthyroidism. Amplifying from RNA transcripts, the study obtained TCR beta CDR3 regions. RT-PCR with HTBI primers came first, then second-round multiplex PCR. TCRdb redid the calling of the multiplex PCR reads with MiXCR, one entry per CDR3 protein. This table has approximately 330,000 distinct CDR3 sequences, 15% to 20% appearing once. Sequencing input: peripheral blood. All receptors derive from an adult man with Graves' ophthalmopathy.

This clonotype was observed at least ten times. This chain joins TRBV7-8 and TRBJ1-1; 8 positions match TRBD1. The V gene end was trimmed by 2 bases and the J gene end by 5 bases; junction bases not matched to a gene: 7. This CDR3 has 15 amino acids. Looked up from germline, CDR1 is SGHVS and CDR2 is FQNEAQ. The CDR3 sequence is CASSLTGGLRTEAFF. CDR3 nucleotide sequence: TGTGCCAGCAGCTTAACAGGGGGTCTTCGGACTGAAGCTTTCTTT.

In its sample, this clonotype was seen many times. This sequence joins TRBV4-3 and TRBJ2-5; maybe TRBD1 (6 bases). V gave up 7 bases and J gave up 10 bases, with 19 bases separating them. CDR1 LGHNA and CDR2 YSLEER come from the germline V gene. CDR3 length: 13 residues. In DNA form, the CDR3 reads TGCGCCAGCATGCAAGGACAGACCTTGGGCCAGTACTTC. Its protein is CASMQGQTLGQYF.

V and J are TRBV7-2 and TRBJ2-7, with TRBD2 as a possible D gene (6 bases). The CDR3 is 11 residues long. Germline lookup yields CDR1 SGHTA and CDR2 FQGNSA. Trimming left V 8 bases short and J 7 bases short, with 12 bases between. The CDR3 DNA is TGTGCCAGCCAGCTTGCGGGAGAGCAGTACTTC. As protein: CASQLAGEQYF.

This clonotype was seen repeatedly, ten times or more. V is TRBV6-2 or TRBV6-3 and J is TRBJ2-2, with a possible D match to TRBD1 (6 bases). Trimming took 4 bases from V and 4 from J, leaving 13 bases between them. The CDR3 is made up of 15 amino acids. CDR1 is MNHEY and CDR2 is SVGEGT in the germline V gene. CDR3 coding DNA: TGTGCCAGCAGTTTCTCGGGACACCTCACCGGGGAGCTGTTTTTT. Protein: CASSFSGHLTGELFF.

This clonotype was counted at least ten times. This chain links TRBV12-3 or TRBV12-4 with TRBJ2-7; 10 bases fit TRBD2. The CDR3 is made up of 13 amino acids. V lost 6 bases to trimming and J lost 4 bases; unmatched junction nucleotides: 3. The CDR3 is CASRASGRYEQYF. DNA for the CDR3: TGTGCCAGCAGGGCTAGCGGGAGATACGAGCAGTACTTC.

This clonotype was counted many times. This chain uses TRBV29-1 with TRBJ2-4; D gene uncertain. CDR1 is SQVTM and CDR2 is ANQGSEA in the germline V gene. Trimming took off 6 bases at V and 4 bases at J, with 13 bases between the two ends. This CDR3 comprises 13 residues. The CDR3 spells CSVLDEWKNIQYF. CDR3 nucleotide sequence: TGCAGCGTCCTCGATGAATGGAAAAACATTCAGTACTTC.

This clonotype was seen at least ten times. V and J are TRBV6-1 and TRBJ2-7, with 8 bases fitting TRBD2. Trimming removed 7 bases from V and 5 bases from J; junction bases left unmatched: 13. CDR3 length: 15 residues. CDR1 is MNHNS and CDR2 is SASEGT in the germline V gene. The chain's CDR3 is CASIPGLAQRDEQYF. The CDR3 coding sequence is TGTGCCAGCATCCCCGGACTAGCTCAAAGAGACGAGCAGTACTTC.